This T cell receptor (beta chain) emerged from a study of CD8+ T cells in alopecia areata (dated by TCRdb to 2016 to 2019). In terms of the full investigation: To study T cell clonal expansion in alopecia areata, the researchers applied high-throughput TCRbeta sequencing to both the C3H/HeJ mouse model and human patients. Scalp tissue and sorted CD4+ and CD8+ peripheral blood T cells from patchy and totalis/universalis alopecia areata patients and from healthy controls were covered by human TCRbeta sequencing. Scalp clonality was compared among normal scalp (n=4), patchy alopecia areata scalp (n=8), and alopecia totalis/universalis scalp (n=8). RNA was extracted with the PAXgene miRNA kit for fixed scalp, the miRNeasy kit for PBMCs, and the RNeasy kit for mouse skin. Amplification of TCRbeta CDR3 regions was done by immunoSEQ multiplex PCR using 35 Vbeta forward primers and 13 Jbeta reverse primers. Study-wide findings and limitations: Lesional scalp, especially in alopecia totalis/universalis, showed higher clonality and more expanded CD8+ clones than normal scalp, suggesting antigenic drive. TCR sequences shared between patients were less clear than in mice, possibly partly because of HLA diversity in the patient population. Resident alphabeta T cells in normal human skin are also sequenced, complicating scalp TCR repertoire analysis, unlike mouse skin dominated by gammadelta T cells.

CD4+ cells from roughly five biomarker-study patients were further sorted into CD25+CD127- cells. From alopecia areata patients, peripheral blood was collected along with lesional scalp punch biopsies. PBMCs were separated by density centrifugation and stained for CD3, CD4 and CD8, after which CD4+ and CD8+ T cells were sorted on a FACSAria. Untreated alopecia areata patients were recruited as part of a multicenter biomarker study. V and J are truncated by 4 bases and 5 bases respectively, leaving an intervening sequence of 14 bases. CDR3 length: 13 amino acids, cysteine to phenylalanine. The sequence is cut down to CDR3 DNA, 39 bases in frame from base 1. CDR1 and CDR2 are read off the germline V gene as SQVTM and ANQGSEA. Library prep was done by the immunoSEQ multiplex PCR assay. To provide template for TCR sequencing, every sample had RNA extracted and reverse transcribed into cDNA. First-strand cDNA was synthesized using SuperScript III with a 2:1 mix of oligo-dT and random hexamers. Amplification bias was assessed with a synthetic immune receptor repertoire, and residual bias was removed computationally. As for how the authors treated the data: Raw reads were preprocessed to remove errors, and CDR3 was defined by IMGT conventions from the conserved cysteine to phenylalanine. Clonality was computed as 1 minus the Shannon entropy, with the entropy normalized by log2 of the number of productive unique TCRs. CD4 or CD8 identity of scalp clones was inferred by cross-referencing scalp TCRbeta sequences with sorted blood CD4 and CD8 repertoires. TCRdb's version of the immuneACCESS table is confined to in-frame rearrangements and falls short of the full clone set. An unresolved V gene accounts for under half of the shortfall where checked; the remainder is of unknown origin. V and J calls and clone size are copied from that table; D and trimming were computed from the DNA. The sample table lists roughly 20,000 clones, approximately 60% of them with a count of one. Roughly 4.3% of the sample is taken by the ten largest.

By share, this clone ranks as medium-sized (0.01 to 0.1%). Its antigen remains undetermined. The input lacks base qualities; no much larger clone sits a single base away. Sequences were obtained from CD4+ Tregs sorted from blood. The origin of this receptor is a human donor with alopecia areata. The rearranged segments are TRBV29-1 and TRBJ2-5, with the D gene too uncertain to name. The encoded CDR3 is CSVGSINVETQYF. The sequenced DNA is TGCAGCGTTGGATCGATTAACGTGGAGACCCAGTACTTC. The full variable domain, completed from the reference TRBV29-1 and TRBJ2-5 proteins outside the CDR3, reads SAVISQKPSRDICQRGTSLTIQCQVDSQVTMMFWYRQQPGQSLTLIATANQGSEATYESGFVIDKFPISRPNLTFSTLTVSNMSPEDSSIYLCSVGSINVETQYFGPGTRLLVL.